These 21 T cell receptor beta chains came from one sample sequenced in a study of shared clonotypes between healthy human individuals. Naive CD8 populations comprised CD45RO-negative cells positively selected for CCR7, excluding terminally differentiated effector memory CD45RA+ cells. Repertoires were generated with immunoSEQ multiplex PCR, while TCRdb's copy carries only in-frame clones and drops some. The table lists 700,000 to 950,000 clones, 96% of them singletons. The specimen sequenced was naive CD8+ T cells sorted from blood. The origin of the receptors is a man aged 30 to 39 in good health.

The DNA for the CDR3 is TGTGCCAGCAGGTCGACAGGCAGTTGGGGCTACACCTTC. Its protein is CASRSTGSWGYTF. The rearrangement links TRBV6-5 to TRBJ1-2; TRBD1 is a possible D gene (6 bases). Germline CDR1 and CDR2: MNHEY and SVGAGI. V was shortened by 6 bases and J by 8 bases, with 16 bases between the two germline ends. This CDR3 contains 13 residues.

CDR3 amino acids: CASSAARGATNEKLFF. The CDR3 bases are TGTGCCAGCAGCGCCGCTCGAGGGGCGACTAATGAAAAACTGTTTTTT. V is TRBV7-9 and J is TRBJ1-4; the D gene is possibly TRBD1 (5 bases). V shed 5 bases and J shed 2 bases, with 15 bases lying between them. CDR3 size: 16 residues. Germline V gene lookup returns CDR1 SEHNR and CDR2 FQNEAQ (reference sequence).

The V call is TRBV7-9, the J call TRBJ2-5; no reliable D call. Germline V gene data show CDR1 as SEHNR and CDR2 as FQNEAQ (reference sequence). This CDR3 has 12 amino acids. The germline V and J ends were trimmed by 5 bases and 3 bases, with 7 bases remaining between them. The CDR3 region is CASSTLEETQYF. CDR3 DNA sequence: TGTGCCAGCAGCACTTTGGAAGAGACCCAGTACTTC. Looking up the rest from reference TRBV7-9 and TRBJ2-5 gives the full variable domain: DTGVSQNPRHKITKRGQNVTFRCDPISEHNRLYWYRQTLGQGPEFLTYFQNEAQLEKSRLLSDRFSAERPKGSFSTLEIQRTEQGDSAMYLCASSTLEETQYFGPGTRLLVL.

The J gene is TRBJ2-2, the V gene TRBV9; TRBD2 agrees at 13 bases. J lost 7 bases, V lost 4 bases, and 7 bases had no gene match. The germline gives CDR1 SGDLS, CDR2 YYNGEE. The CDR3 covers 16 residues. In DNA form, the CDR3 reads TGTGCCAGCAGCCCAGGACTAGCGGGAGTTCTCGGGGAGCTGTTTTTT. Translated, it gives CASSPGLAGVLGELFF.

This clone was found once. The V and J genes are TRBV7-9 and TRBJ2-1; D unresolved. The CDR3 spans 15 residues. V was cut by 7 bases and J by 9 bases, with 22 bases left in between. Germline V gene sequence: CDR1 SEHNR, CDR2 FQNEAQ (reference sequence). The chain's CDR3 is CASTTETTGSIEQFF. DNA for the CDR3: TGTGCCAGCACGACTGAGACCACCGGGTCTATTGAGCAGTTCTTC.

CDR3 bases: TGTGCCAGCAGCTTTAGGTCGCGGCGGGAGGGCGGCAATGAGCAGTTCTTC. Protein: CASSFRSRREGGNEQFF. The gene calls are TRBV7-9 and TRBJ2-1; 9 nucleotides match TRBD2. V lost 3 bases to trimming and J lost 6 bases; unmatched junction nucleotides: 12. Germline V gene lookup returns CDR1 SEHNR and CDR2 FQNEAQ (reference sequence). The CDR3 runs 17 residues.

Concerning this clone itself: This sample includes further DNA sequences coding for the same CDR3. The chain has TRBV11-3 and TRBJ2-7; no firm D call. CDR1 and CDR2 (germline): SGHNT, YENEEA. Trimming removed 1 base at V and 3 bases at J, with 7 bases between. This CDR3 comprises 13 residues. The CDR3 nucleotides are TGTGCCAGCAGCTTAGCCCCAGGCTACGAGCAGTACTTC. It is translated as CASSLAPGYEQYF.

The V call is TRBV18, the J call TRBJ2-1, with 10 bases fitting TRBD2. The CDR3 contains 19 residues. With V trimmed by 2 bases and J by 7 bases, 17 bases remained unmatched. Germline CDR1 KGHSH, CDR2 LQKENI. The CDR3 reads CASSPSLAGESMDGNEQFF. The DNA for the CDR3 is TGTGCCAGCTCACCATCCCTAGCGGGAGAGTCTATGGATGGGAATGAGCAGTTCTTC. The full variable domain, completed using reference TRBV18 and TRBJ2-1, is NAGVMQNPRHLVRRRGQEARLRCSPMKGHSHVYWYRQLPEEGLKFMVYLQKENIIDESGMPKERFSAEFPKEGPSILRIQQVVRGDSAAYFCASSPSLAGESMDGNEQFFGPGTRLTVL.

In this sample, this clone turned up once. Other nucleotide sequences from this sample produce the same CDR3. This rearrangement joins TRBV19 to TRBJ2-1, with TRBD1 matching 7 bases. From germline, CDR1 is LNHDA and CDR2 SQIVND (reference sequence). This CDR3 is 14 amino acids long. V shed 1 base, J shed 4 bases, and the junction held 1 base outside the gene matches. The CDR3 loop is CASSIGTGYNEQFF. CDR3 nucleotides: TGTGCCAGTAGTATAGGGACAGGATACAATGAGCAGTTCTTC.

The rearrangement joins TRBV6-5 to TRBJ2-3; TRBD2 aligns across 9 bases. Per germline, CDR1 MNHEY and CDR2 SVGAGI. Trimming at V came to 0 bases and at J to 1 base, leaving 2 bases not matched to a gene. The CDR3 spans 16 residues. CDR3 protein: CASSYSIAGGTDTQYF. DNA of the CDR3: TGTGCCAGCAGTTACTCGATAGCGGGAGGCACAGATACGCAGTATTTT.

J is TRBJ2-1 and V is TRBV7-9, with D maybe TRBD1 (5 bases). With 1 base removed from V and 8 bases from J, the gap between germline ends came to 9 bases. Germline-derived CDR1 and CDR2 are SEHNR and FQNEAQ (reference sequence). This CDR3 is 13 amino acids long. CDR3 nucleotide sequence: TGTGCCAGCAGCTTAGTCACAGGTTATGAGCAGTTCTTC. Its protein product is CASSLVTGYEQFF.

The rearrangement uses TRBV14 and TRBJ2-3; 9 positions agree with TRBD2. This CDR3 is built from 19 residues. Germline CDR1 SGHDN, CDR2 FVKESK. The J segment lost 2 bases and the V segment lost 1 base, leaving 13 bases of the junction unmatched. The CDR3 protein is CASSQGIRREGVDTDTQYF. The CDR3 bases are TGTGCCAGCAGCCAAGGGATTCGGCGGGAGGGAGTGGACACAGATACGCAGTATTTT.

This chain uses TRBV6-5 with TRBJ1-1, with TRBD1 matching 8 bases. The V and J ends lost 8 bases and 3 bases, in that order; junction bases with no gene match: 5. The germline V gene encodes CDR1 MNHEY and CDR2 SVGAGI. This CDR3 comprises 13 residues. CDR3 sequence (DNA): TGTGCCAGCGGAACAGGGGGGGACACTGAAGCTTTCTTT. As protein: CASGTGGDTEAFF.

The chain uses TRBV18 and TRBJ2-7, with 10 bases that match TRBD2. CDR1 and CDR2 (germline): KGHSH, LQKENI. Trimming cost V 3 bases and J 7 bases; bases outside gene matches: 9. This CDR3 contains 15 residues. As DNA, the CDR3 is TGTGCCAGCTCACCGGGGCTAGCGGGAGTGGAAGAGCAGTACTTC. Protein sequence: CASSPGLAGVEEQYF.

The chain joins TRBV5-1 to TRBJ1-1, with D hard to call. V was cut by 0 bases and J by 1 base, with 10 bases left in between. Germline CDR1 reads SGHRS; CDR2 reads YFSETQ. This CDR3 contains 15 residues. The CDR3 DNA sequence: TGCGCCAGCAGCTTGGCCGAGGCAGGGAACACTGAAGCTTTCTTT. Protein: CASSLAEAGNTEAFF.

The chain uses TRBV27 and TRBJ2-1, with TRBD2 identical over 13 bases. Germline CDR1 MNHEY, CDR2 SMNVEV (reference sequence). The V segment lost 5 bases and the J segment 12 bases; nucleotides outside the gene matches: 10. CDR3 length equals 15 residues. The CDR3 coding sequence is TGTGCCAGCAGTCTCGGGACTAGCGGGATATTATGGCAGTTCTTC. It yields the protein CASSLGTSGILWQFF.

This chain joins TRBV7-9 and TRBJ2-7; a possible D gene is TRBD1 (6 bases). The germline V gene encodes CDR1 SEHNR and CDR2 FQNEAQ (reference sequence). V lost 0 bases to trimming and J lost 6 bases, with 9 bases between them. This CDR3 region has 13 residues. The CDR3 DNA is TGTGCCAGCAGCTTAGCCGACAGGCCCGAGCAGTACTTC. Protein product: CASSLADRPEQYF.

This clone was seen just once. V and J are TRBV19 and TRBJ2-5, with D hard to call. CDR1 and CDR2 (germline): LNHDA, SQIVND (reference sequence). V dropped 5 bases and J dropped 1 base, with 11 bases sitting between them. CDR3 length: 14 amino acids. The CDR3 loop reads CASSPSRSQETQYF. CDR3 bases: TGTGCCAGTAGTCCGAGCAGGAGCCAAGAGACCCAGTACTTC.

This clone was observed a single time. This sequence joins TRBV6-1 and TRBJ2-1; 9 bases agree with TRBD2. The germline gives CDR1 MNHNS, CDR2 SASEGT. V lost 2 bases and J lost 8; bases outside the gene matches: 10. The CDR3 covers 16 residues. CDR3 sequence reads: CASSEFLAGGSYEQFF. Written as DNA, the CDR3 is TGTGCCAGCAGTGAATTCTTGGCGGGAGGGTCGTATGAGCAGTTCTTC.

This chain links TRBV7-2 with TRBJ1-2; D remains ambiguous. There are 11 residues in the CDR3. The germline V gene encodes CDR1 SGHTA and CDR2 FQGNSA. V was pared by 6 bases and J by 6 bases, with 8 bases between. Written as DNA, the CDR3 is TGTGCCAGCAGAACCCTGGATGGCTACACCTTC. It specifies CASRTLDGYTF. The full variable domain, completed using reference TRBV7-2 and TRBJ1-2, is GAGVSQSPSNKVTEKGKDVELRCDPISGHTALYWYRQSLGQGLEFLIYFQGNSAPDKSGLPSDRFSAERTGGSVSTLTIQRTQQEDSAVYLCASRTLDGYTFGSGTRLTVV.

This chain's CDR3 is CASSLALEETQYF. In DNA, the CDR3 is TGTGCCAGCAGCTTAGCTTTGGAAGAGACCCAGTACTTC. This rearrangement joins TRBV11-3 to TRBJ2-5; D remains ambiguous. V lost 1 base and J 3 bases, leaving 6 bases between the germline ends. The V gene's germline CDR1 is SGHNT and CDR2 YENEEA. This CDR3 has 13 residues.